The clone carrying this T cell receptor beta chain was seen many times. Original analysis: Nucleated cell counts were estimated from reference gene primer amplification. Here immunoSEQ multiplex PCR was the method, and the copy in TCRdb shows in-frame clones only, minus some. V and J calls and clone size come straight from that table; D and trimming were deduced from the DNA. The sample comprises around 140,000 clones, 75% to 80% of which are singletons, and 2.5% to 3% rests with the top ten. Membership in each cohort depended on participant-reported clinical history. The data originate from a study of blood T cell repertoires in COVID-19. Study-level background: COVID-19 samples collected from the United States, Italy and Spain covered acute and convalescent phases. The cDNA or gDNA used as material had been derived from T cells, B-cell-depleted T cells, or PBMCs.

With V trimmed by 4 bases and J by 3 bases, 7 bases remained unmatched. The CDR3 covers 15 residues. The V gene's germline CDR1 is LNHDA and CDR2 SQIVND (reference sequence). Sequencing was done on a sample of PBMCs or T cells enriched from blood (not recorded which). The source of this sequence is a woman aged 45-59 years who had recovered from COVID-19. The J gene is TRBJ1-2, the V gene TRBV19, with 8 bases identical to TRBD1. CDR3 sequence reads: CASSTPGGNDYGYTF. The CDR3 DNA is TGTGCCAGTAGTACGCCAGGGGGCAATGACTATGGCTACACCTTC.